This T cell receptor beta chain originates from a study of T cell clonotyping in hematopoietic cell transplantation. General study results and limits: After transplant, recipient diversity fell while pathologically expanded clonotypes grew through day 180. Few recipient clonotypes overlapped donors; over 95% were de novo at given depth. Higher Inverse Simpson Index values in graft donor and pretransplant recipient predicted broader posttransplant TCR diversity.

As for this clone: Antigen specificity is unknown.

This CDR3 comprises 14 residues. The ends were cut back, 0 bases at V and 7 bases at J, with 8 bases in the middle. The V gene's germline CDR1 is SGDLS and CDR2 YYNGEE. Profiled with immunoSEQ multiplex PCR; TCRdb holds only in-frame clones, not every one. The repertoire consists of approximately 42,000 clones, with approximately 95% occurring once and the leading ten covering approximately 0.9%. The chain carries TRBV9 and TRBJ1-6, with D tentatively TRBD1 (6 bases). The sample consisted of peripheral blood mononuclear cells. The receptor was derived from a young man in good health. Some clones in this sample may be carry-over from other donors' samples. DNA for the CDR3: TGTGCCAGCAGCGTAGACAGGGTGAATTCACCCCTCCACTTT. Protein sequence: CASSVDRVNSPLHF.